This T cell receptor (beta chain) was captured in a study of shared clonotypes between healthy human individuals. Clones were sequenced by immunoSEQ multiplex PCR, and TCRdb holds only the in-frame ones, with some missing. The data show about 480,000 clones, approximately 79% seen once. The CDR3 is made up of 14 amino acids. Germline values: CDR1 SGHVS, CDR2 FQNEAQ. Trimming shortened V by 7 bases and J by 2 bases, and 13 bases separated the two germline ends. This receptor was taken from a woman between 40 and 55 years old in good health. Some clones in this sample may be carry-over from other donors' samples. The chain has TRBV7-8 and TRBJ2-3, with D uncertain. The sequenced sample consisted of PBMCs. CDR3 residues: CASTTRRHTDTQYF. In DNA form, the CDR3 reads TGTGCCAGCACCACCAGGCGACACACAGATACGCAGTATTTT.